The source of this T cell receptor beta chain is a study of blood T cell repertoires in COVID-19. The wider study: Researchers got acute and convalescent COVID-19 samples from the United States, Italy and Spain.

Original data processing: Amplification of reference gene primers provided the estimated nucleated cell counts. Data came from immunoSEQ multiplex PCR; TCRdb stores just in-frame clones and leaves some out. That table is the source of V, J and clone size, and D and trimming were worked out from the DNA. The table includes 150,000 to 250,000 clones, roughly four fifths detected once. Trimming left V 3 bases short and J 12 bases short, with 12 bases between. This CDR3 spans 12 amino acids. Donors of Cohort 3 who recovered were those that had two negative PCRs, clearance, or symptom resolution. Material for sequencing was PBMCs or T cells enriched from blood (not recorded which). The chain uses TRBV12-3 or TRBV12-4 and TRBJ2-1, with no clear D. The sequence came from a man in his forties who had recovered from COVID-19. The CDR3 is CASSFQVSGQFF. CDR3 DNA sequence: TGTGCCAGCAGTTTTCAGGTTTCAGGGCAGTTCTTC.